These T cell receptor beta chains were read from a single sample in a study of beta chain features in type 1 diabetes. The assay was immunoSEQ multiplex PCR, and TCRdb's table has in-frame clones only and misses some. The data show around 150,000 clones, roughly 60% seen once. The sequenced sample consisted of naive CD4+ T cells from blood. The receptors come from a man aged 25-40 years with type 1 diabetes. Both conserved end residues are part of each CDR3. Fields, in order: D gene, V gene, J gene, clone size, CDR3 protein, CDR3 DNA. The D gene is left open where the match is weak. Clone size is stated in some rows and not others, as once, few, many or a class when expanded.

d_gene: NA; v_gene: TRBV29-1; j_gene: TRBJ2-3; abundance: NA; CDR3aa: CSVELGPSDTQYF; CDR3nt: TGCAGCGTTGAATTGGGACCTTCGGATACGCAGTATTTT
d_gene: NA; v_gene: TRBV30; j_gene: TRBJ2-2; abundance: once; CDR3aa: CAWSPPNTGELFF; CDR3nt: TGTGCCTGGAGTCCCCCTAACACCGGGGAGCTGTTTTTT
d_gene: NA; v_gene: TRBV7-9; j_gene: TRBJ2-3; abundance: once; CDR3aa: CASSFDLPSTDTQYF; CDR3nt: TGTGCCAGCAGCTTCGACCTGCCGAGCACAGATACGCAGTATTTT
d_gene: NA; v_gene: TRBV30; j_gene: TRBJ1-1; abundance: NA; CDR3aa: CAWRRVNTEAFF; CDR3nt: TGTGCCTGGAGAAGGGTGAACACTGAAGCTTTCTTT
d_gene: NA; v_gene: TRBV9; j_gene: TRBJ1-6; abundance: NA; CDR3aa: CASSTYRADSPLHF; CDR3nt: TGTGCCAGCAGCACATACAGGGCTGACTCACCCCTCCACTTT
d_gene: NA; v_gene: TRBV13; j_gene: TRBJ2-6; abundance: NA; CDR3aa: CASSPQGTALGSGANVLTF; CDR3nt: TGTGCCAGCAGCCCGCAGGGGACGGCCCTTGGCTCTGGGGCCAACGTCCTGACTTTC
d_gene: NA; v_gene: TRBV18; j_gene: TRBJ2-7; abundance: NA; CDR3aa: CASSPTRAAYEQYF; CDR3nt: TGTGCCAGCTCACCAACTAGGGCAGCCTACGAGCAGTACTTC
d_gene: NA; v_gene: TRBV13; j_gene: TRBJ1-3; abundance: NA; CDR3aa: CASSFAALVYSSSGNTIYF; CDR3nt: TGTGCCAGCAGCTTCGCGGCGTTAGTGTACTCCAGCTCTGGAAACACCATATATTTT
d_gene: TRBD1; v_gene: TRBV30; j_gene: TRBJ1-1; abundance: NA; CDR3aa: CAWMDRPLNTEAFF; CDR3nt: TGTGCCTGGATGGACAGGCCCCTGAACACTGAAGCTTTCTTT
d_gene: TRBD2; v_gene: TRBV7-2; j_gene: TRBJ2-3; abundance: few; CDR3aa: CASSFGLVADTQYF; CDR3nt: TGTGCCAGCAGCTTTGGACTAGTCGCAGATACGCAGTATTTT
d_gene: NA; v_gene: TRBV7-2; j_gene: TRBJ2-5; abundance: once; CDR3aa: CASSLAGWQETQYF; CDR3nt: TGTGCCAGCAGCTTAGCAGGTTGGCAAGAGACCCAGTACTTC
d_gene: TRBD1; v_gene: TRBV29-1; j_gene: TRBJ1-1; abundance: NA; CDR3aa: CSVGNGGQGNTEAFF; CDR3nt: TGCAGCGTTGGCAACGGCGGACAGGGGAACACTGAAGCTTTCTTT
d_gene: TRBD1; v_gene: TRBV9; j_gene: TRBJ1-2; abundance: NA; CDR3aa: CASSQSTDRGDGYTF; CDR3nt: TGTGCCAGCAGCCAAAGCACGGACAGGGGCGATGGCTACACCTTC
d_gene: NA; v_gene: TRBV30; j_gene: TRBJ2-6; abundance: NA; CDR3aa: CAWSVPLPSGANVLTF; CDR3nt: TGTGCCTGGAGTGTTCCTCTACCCTCTGGGGCCAACGTCCTGACTTTC
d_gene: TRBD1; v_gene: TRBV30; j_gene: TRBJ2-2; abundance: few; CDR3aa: CAWSVLRGQLFF; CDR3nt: TGTGCCTGGAGTGTACTCAGGGGGCAGCTGTTTTTT
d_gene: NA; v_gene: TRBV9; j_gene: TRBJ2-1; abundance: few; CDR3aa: CASSVVDEQFF; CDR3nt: TGTGCCAGCAGCGTAGTTGATGAGCAGTTCTTC
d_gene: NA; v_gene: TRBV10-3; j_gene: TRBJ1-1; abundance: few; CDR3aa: CAISRVSENPEAFF; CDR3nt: TGTGCCATCAGTCGGGTCAGCGAAAACCCTGAAGCTTTCTTT
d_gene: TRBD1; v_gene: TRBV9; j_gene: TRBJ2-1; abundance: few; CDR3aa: CASSPTTGPNNEQFF; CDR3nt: TGTGCCAGCAGCCCAACGACAGGGCCTAACAATGAGCAGTTCTTC